These 27 T cell receptor beta chains were sequenced from one sample in a study of cytomegalovirus exposure and HLA in healthy donors. It was with 60 Vbeta and 13 Jbeta primers that the PCR ran. Generated by immunoSEQ multiplex PCR, the TCRdb table keeps only in-frame clones and is missing some. The sample carries fewer than 250,000 clones, roughly 83% recorded once. Sequenced material: PBMCs. Receptors were obtained from a male donor in good health and CMV-seropositive.

This chain uses TRBV27 with TRBJ1-6, with no clear D. Germline V lookup: CDR1 MNHEY, CDR2 SMNVEV (reference sequence). Trimming left V 4 bases short and J 3 bases short, with 16 bases between. The CDR3 is 17 amino acids. CDR3 coding DNA: TGTGCCAGCAGTTCGACTCCAGATCCCGGCTATAATTCACCCCTCCACTTT. This encodes CASSSTPDPGYNSPLHF.

The table lists this clone with a few counts. The CDR3 DNA reads as TGCAGCGTTGCTGTAGGGGCCGGCAATCAGCCCCAGCATTTT. Its translation: CSVAVGAGNQPQHF. V is TRBV29-1 and J is TRBJ1-5; weak D call: TRBD1 (5 bases). Trimming shortened V by 4 bases and J by 2 bases, and 12 bases separated the two germline ends. The CDR3 runs to 14 residues. The germline V gene has CDR1 SQVTM and CDR2 ANQGSEA.

Points on this clone: At one boundary the junction diverges from the germline segment, which might be a read error. The chain uses TRBV7-7 and TRBJ2-5; D possibly corresponds to TRBD1 (5 bases). Per the germline V gene, CDR1 is SSHAT and CDR2 is FNYEAQ (reference sequence). This CDR3 is 13 amino acids long. Here the CDR3 reads CASSLTDPETQYF. CDR3 DNA: TGTGCTAGCAGCCTGACAGACCCAGAGACCCAGTACTTC.

The chain links TRBV5-4 to TRBJ2-7, with 9 positions matching TRBD2. J was trimmed by 4 bases and V by 3 bases; bases with no gene match: 5. The CDR3 runs 14 residues. Germline V gene sequence: CDR1 SGHNT, CDR2 YYREEE (reference sequence). The DNA of the CDR3 is TGTGCCAGCAGCTCTCTAGCGGGGTCGTACGAGCAGTACTTC. This gives the protein CASSSLAGSYEQYF.

The gene calls are TRBV7-6 and TRBJ2-7; no definite D call. Looked up from germline, CDR1 is SGHVS and CDR2 is FNYEAQ. This CDR3 spans 14 amino acids. V was cut by 3 bases and J by 0 bases, with 9 bases left in between. This chain's CDR3 is CASSFLPGSYEQYF. The CDR3, as DNA: TGTGCCAGCAGCTTCCTCCCAGGCTCCTACGAGCAGTACTTC.

The chain is built from TRBV14 and TRBJ1-3; D not certain. Germline CDR1 and CDR2: SGHDN and FVKESK. This CDR3 is built from 15 residues. Deletions cut 5 bases from V and 6 bases from J, with 17 bases between. In DNA, the CDR3 is TGTGCCAGCAGCGATGACGGCGAACTATCAAACACCATATATTTT. Protein sequence: CASSDDGELSNTIYF.

This clone was counted a few times. The rearrangement uses TRBV5-1 and TRBJ1-1, with D perhaps TRBD1 (5 bases). There are 14 residues in the CDR3. Germline V gene lookup returns CDR1 SGHRS and CDR2 YFSETQ. V gave up 6 bases and J gave up 2 bases, with 14 bases separating them. The chain's CDR3 is CASMGGASNTEAFF. DNA of the CDR3: TGCGCCAGCATGGGAGGGGCCTCAAACACTGAAGCTTTCTTT.

This clone has only a few counts. This chain joins TRBV7-3 and TRBJ1-1, with a weak D call TRBD1 (5 bases). The CDR3 runs 16 residues. V shed 5 bases and J shed 1 base, with 17 bases lying between them. Germline values: CDR1 SGHTA, CDR2 FQGTGA. The CDR3 region is CASSPRVSGSNTEAFF. The CDR3 nucleotides read TGTGCCAGCAGCCCCCGGGTTTCAGGGTCGAACACTGAAGCTTTCTTT.

The chain uses TRBV5-1 and TRBJ1-5; D is ambiguous. This CDR3 comprises 12 residues. Between the trimmed V and J ends, which lost 4 bases and 5 bases, there was a span of 7 bases. Germline values: CDR1 SGHRS, CDR2 YFSETQ. Here the CDR3 reads CASSPSDQPQHF. In DNA form, the CDR3 reads TGCGCCAGCAGCCCCTCTGATCAGCCCCAGCATTTT.

The rearrangement uses TRBV7-9 and TRBJ2-1; 8 bases line up with TRBD2. The CDR3 contains 15 residues. CDR1 is SEHNR, CDR2 FQNEAQ, per germline (reference sequence). J was trimmed by 4 bases and V by 3 bases; bases with no gene match: 5. In DNA, the CDR3 is TGTGCCAGCAGCTTTCTAACTAGCGGATACAATGAGCAGTTCTTC. Translating gives CASSFLTSGYNEQFF.

This chain connects TRBV11-2 to TRBJ2-5, with TRBD2 matching over 8 bases. The CDR3 extends over 14 amino acids. The junction had 4 bases not matched to a gene; V was cut back by 2 bases and J by 5 bases. Germline-derived CDR1 and CDR2 are SGHAT and FQNNGV. The CDR3 protein is CASSLYPGGETQYF. DNA for the CDR3: TGTGCCAGCAGCTTATATCCGGGGGGGGAGACCCAGTACTTC.

The genes are TRBV28 and TRBJ2-7; TRBD2 agrees at 16 bases. There are 16 residues in the CDR3. Germline V CDR1 and CDR2: MDHEN, SYDVKM. Germline trimming cut 7 bases from V and 7 bases from J; bases unmatched to any gene: 10. DNA of the CDR3: TGTGCCAGCAACTTGGTAGGGACTAGCGGGAGGGGGGAGCAGTACTTC. This translates into CASNLVGTSGRGEQYF.

The chain combines TRBV19 with TRBJ2-7; D perhaps matches TRBD1 (6 bases). The V gene's germline CDR1 is LNHDA and CDR2 SQIVND (reference sequence). Trimming pared 8 bases from V and 3 bases from J, leaving 20 bases between. This CDR3 comprises 15 residues. CDR3 in DNA: TGTGCCAGTGCCCAGCCGGGACACTTTCTCTACGAGCAGTACTTC. Encoded protein: CASAQPGHFLYEQYF.

The chain links TRBV9 to TRBJ2-1, with D unclear. The CDR3 runs 12 residues. V lost 2 bases, J lost 9 bases, and 9 bases lay in between. Germline V gene sequence: CDR1 SGDLS, CDR2 YYNGEE. This CDR3 is CASSVGVGEQFF. The CDR3, as DNA: TGTGCCAGCAGCGTCGGAGTTGGTGAGCAGTTCTTC.

This clone was detected a few times. The CDR3: CASSLTRQGDFGYTF. The CDR3 region has the DNA TGTGCCAGCAGTCTAACTCGACAGGGGGATTTTGGCTACACCTTC. The chain employs TRBV27 and TRBJ1-2; TRBD1 matches 9 bases. This CDR3 is built from 15 residues. The J segment lost 7 bases and the V segment lost 5 bases, leaving 11 bases of the junction unmatched. The germline V gene encodes CDR1 MNHEY and CDR2 SMNVEV (reference sequence).

This clone has more than one count but fewer than ten. This chain joins TRBV6-6 and TRBJ2-7, with a tentative D call TRBD1 (6 bases). Trimming took 6 bases from V and 0 from J, leaving 12 bases between them. In germline, CDR1 is MNHNY, CDR2 SVGAGI (reference sequence). The CDR3 sequence is 14 residues long. The CDR3 reads CASREGTPSYEQYF. The CDR3 coding sequence is TGTGCCAGCAGGGAAGGGACACCCTCCTACGAGCAGTACTTC.

Only one count was recorded for this clone. The same CDR3 arises from other DNA sequences in this sample as well. The V and J genes are TRBV6-5 and TRBJ1-1, with 9 bases lining up with TRBD1. Losses at the gene ends were 5 bases for V and 9 bases for J; bases not matched to a gene: 4. The CDR3 runs 12 residues. Germline CDR1 is MNHEY and CDR2 is SVGAGI. CDR3 region: CASSPGQGKAFF. The CDR3 bases are TGTGCCAGCAGTCCCGGACAGGGGAAAGCTTTCTTT.

The chain carries TRBV15 and TRBJ1-4; perhaps TRBD1 as D (5 bases). Germline CDR1 reads LNHNV; CDR2 reads YYDKDF (reference sequence). The CDR3 length is 13 residues. V was cut by 5 bases and J by 16 bases, with 20 bases left in between. CDR3 in amino acids: CATSEEFTGVPFF. The DNA of the CDR3 is TGTGCCACCAGCGAGGAGTTCACAGGTGTTCCGTTTTTT.

There are a few counts of this clone. The CDR3 nucleotides read TGTGCCAGCAGCTTAGCCAGGGGAGTTCAGTACTTC. This encodes CASSLARGVQYF. V gene TRBV7-3 combines with J gene TRBJ2-7, with D possibly TRBD1 on 6 matching bases. Germline V gene lookup returns CDR1 SGHTA and CDR2 FQGTGA. The V end was cut by 2 bases, the J end by 10 bases, with 12 bases between. The CDR3 contains 12 residues.

This chain joins TRBV6-5 and TRBJ2-1; 8 bases line up with TRBD1. CDR1 and CDR2 (germline): MNHEY, SVGAGI. The CDR3 contains 13 residues. V lost 0 bases, J lost 13 bases, and 5 bases stayed unmatched. In nucleotides, the CDR3 is TGTGCCAGCAGTTACTCCCGGACAGGGAACCAGTTCTTC. It encodes CASSYSRTGNQFF.

The rearrangement joins TRBV6-1 to TRBJ2-3; 10 bases match TRBD2. Germline assignment: CDR1 MNHNS and CDR2 SASEGT. With 5 bases clipped from V and 1 base from J, the junction kept 3 bases outside the gene matches. The CDR3 extends over 15 amino acids. CDR3 DNA sequence: TGTGCCAGCAGTAATCTAGCGGGAGGCACAGATACGCAGTATTTT. It specifies CASSNLAGGTDTQYF.

The rearrangement links TRBV19 to TRBJ2-3; TRBD2 aligns across 15 bases. Germline CDR1 reads LNHDA; CDR2 reads SQIVND (reference sequence). V shed 8 bases, J shed 1 base, and the junction held 10 bases outside the gene matches. This CDR3 is built from 18 residues. CDR3 coding DNA: TGTGCCAGTTCGCTCCGTGGACTAGCGGGAGGGGGCACAGATACGCAGTATTTT. It codes for CASSLRGLAGGGTDTQYF.

This clone was picked up a small number of times. This chain joins TRBV2 and TRBJ1-1, with no clear D. The germline gives CDR1 SNHLY, CDR2 FYNNEI. Trimming took off 3 bases at V and 2 bases at J, with 7 bases between the two ends. This CDR3 contains 13 residues. The CDR3 loop is CASSDSTNTEAFF. CDR3 nucleotide sequence: TGTGCCAGCAGTGATAGCACTAACACTGAAGCTTTCTTT.

Regarding this clone: The junction and the germline gene differ at one end; a read error may be behind it. This sequence joins TRBV2 and TRBJ1-2; TRBD1 matches 9 bases. This CDR3 comprises 16 residues. Germline V gene sequence: CDR1 SNHLY, CDR2 FYNNEI. The CDR3 DNA sequence: TGTGCCAGCAGGGAAGGAGGGACAGGGAACAACTATGGCTACACCTTC. Residues: CASREGGTGNNYGYTF.

This clone has more than one count but fewer than ten. The genes are TRBV6-5 and TRBJ2-7; a weak D match, TRBD2 (6 bases). The CDR3 has 15 amino acids. The germline V gene has CDR1 MNHEY and CDR2 SVGAGI. V was shortened by 4 bases and J by 3 bases, with 16 bases between the two germline ends. The CDR3 spells CASSSPGTGVYEQYF. The CDR3 nucleotides are TGTGCCAGCAGTTCTCCCGGGACGGGAGTCTACGAGCAGTACTTC.

This clone has more than one count but fewer than ten. The CDR3 region is CASSSRDRHEKLFF. CDR3 DNA: TGTGCCAGCAGTTCCCGGGACAGACATGAAAAACTGTTTTTT. The chain employs TRBV6-5 and TRBJ1-4, with 7 bases aligning to TRBD1. V was clipped by 4 bases and J by 6 bases; unmatched bases: 5. The CDR3 sequence is 14 residues long. Germline values: CDR1 MNHEY, CDR2 SVGAGI.

This chain links TRBV6-5 with TRBJ1-1; 7 bases match TRBD1. The germline CDR1 and CDR2 sequences are MNHEY and SVGAGI. The CDR3 extends over 14 amino acids. Trimming at V came to 6 bases and at J to 4 bases, leaving 8 bases not matched to a gene. The CDR3, as DNA: TGTGCCAGCAGCCGACAGGACAGGAGCACTGAAGCTTTCTTT. It encodes CASSRQDRSTEAFF.